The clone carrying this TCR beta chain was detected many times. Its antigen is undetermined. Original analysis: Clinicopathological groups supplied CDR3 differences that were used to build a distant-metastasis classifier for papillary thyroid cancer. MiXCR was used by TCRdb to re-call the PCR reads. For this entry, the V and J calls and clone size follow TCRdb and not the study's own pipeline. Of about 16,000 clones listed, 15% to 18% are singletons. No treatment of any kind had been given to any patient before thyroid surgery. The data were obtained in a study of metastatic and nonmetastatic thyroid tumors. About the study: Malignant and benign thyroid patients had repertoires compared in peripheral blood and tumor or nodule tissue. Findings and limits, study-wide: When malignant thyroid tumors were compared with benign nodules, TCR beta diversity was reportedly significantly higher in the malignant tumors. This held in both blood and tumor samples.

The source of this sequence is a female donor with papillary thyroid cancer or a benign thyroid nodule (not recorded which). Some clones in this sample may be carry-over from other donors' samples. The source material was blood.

CDR3: CSALPPLETQYF. The CDR3 region has the DNA TGCAGTGCTCTCCCCCCCTTGGAGACCCAGTACTTC. V usage is TRBV20-1 and J usage is TRBJ2-5; no reliable D call. This CDR3 has 12 residues. Germline CDR1 is DFQATT and CDR2 is SNEGSKA (reference sequence). Trimming removed 5 bases at V and 5 bases at J, with 12 bases between.